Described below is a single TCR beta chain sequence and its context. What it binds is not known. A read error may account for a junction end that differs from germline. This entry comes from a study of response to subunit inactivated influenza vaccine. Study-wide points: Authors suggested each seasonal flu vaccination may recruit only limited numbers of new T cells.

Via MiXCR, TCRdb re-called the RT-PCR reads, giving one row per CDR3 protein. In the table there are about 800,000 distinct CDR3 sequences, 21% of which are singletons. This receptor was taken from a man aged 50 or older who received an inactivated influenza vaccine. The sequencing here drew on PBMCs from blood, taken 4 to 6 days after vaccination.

Written as DNA, the CDR3 is TGTGCTAGCAGCTCGACAGGGTTCTTGTCCGGGGAGCTGTTTTTT. Translation: CASSSTGFLSGELFF. The rearrangement links TRBV7-7 to TRBJ2-2; 7 nucleotides match TRBD1. The CDR3 spans 15 residues. Germline values: CDR1 SSHAT, CDR2 FNYEAQ (reference sequence).